This TCR beta chain was captured in a study of blood T cell repertoires in COVID-19. At the level of the study: Samples representing acute and convalescent COVID-19 were sourced from the United States, Italy and Spain. Nucleic acid was either cDNA or gDNA, and it came from T cells, B-cell-depleted T cells, or PBMCs.

Original handling: Researchers report that nucleated cell counts were estimated from reference gene primer amplification. Profiled with immunoSEQ multiplex PCR; TCRdb holds only in-frame clones, not every one. V, J and clone size are those of that table, while D and trimming were read from the DNA. The sample includes roughly 700,000 clones, over 80% of them seen just once. Germline V CDR1 and CDR2: LGHDT, YNNKEL (reference sequence). The CDR3 sequence is 12 residues long. V was shortened by 5 bases and J by 4 bases, with 6 bases between the two germline ends. The sequenced sample consisted of peripheral blood. This TCR was sampled from a woman under 30 with acute or convalescent COVID-19. This rearrangement joins TRBV3-1 (or the pseudogene TRBV3-2) to TRBJ1-3, with D uncertain. In DNA, the CDR3 is TGTGCCAGCAGCTTGGCCGGAAACACCATATATTTT. It codes for CASSLAGNTIYF.